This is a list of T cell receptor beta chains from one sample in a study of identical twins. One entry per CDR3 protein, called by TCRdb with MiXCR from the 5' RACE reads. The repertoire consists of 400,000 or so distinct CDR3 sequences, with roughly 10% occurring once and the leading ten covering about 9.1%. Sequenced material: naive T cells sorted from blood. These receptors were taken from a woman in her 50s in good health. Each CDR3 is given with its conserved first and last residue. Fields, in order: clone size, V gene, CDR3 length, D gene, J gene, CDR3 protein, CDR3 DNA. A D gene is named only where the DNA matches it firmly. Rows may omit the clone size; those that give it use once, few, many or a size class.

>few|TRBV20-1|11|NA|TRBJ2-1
CSAHRVDEQFF
TGCAGTGCTCATAGGGTTGATGAGCAGTTCTTC
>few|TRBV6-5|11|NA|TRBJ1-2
CASGINYGYTF
TGTGCCAGCGGAATTAACTATGGCTACACCTTC
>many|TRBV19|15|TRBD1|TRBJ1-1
CASSGDRGDGTEAFF
TGTGCCAGTAGTGGGGACAGGGGGGATGGCACTGAAGCTTTCTTT
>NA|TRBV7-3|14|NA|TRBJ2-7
CASSPSVGAHEQYF
TGTGCCAGCAGCCCATCTGTGGGGGCACACGAGCAGTACTTC
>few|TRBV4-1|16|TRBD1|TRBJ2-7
CASSLLRDRHSYEQYF
TGCGCCAGCAGCCTGCTCCGGGACAGGCACTCCTACGAGCAGTACTTC
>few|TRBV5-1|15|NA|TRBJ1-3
CASSLDRTSGNTIYF
TGCGCCAGCAGCTTGGACCGGACCTCTGGAAACACCATATATTTT
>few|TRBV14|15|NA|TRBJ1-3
CASSQVAASGNTIYF
TGTGCCAGCAGCCAAGTTGCGGCCTCTGGAAACACCATATATTTT
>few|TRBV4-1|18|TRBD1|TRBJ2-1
CASSPPRIGTGNSNEQFF
TGCGCCAGCAGCCCCCCACGCATTGGGACAGGGAACTCCAATGAGCAGTTCTTC
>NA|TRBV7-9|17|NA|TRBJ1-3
CASSFIVDGPSGNTIYF
TGTGCCAGCAGCTTTATCGTTGACGGGCCCTCTGGAAACACCATATATTTT
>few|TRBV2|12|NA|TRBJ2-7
CAGREGYYEQYF
TGTGCCGGCCGCGAGGGATACTACGAGCAGTACTTC
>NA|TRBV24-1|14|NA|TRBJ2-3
CATGPSSYLDTQYF
TGTGCCACCGGTCCCTCCAGTTATTTAGATACGCAGTATTTT